Given below is one T cell receptor beta chain in context. This clone's antigen is unknown. No quality values exist for individual bases; no much larger clone is one base distant. This record belongs to a study of shared clonotypes between healthy human individuals (dated by TCRdb to 2019 to 2021). General notes on the study: A few men and a couple of women, aged 18 to 49 years, made up the cohort. Per donor, leukapheresis produced somewhere between about 0.9 and 10 billion PBMCs. To estimate repertoire size and how much clonotypes are shared between individuals, the study performed deep sequencing of blood TCR repertoires from roughly five healthy adults. Different laboratories and diverse techniques were used to prepare libraries and sequence TCR repertoires, to increase sequencing depth and limit assay-specific biases. For each donor, CD4 naive and CD4 memory were each given three plates, CD8 naive was given two plates, and CD8 memory was given one plate. The paper's findings and limits, for the study overall: Compared with non-shared clonotypes, the clonotypes found in all four sorted-subset donors had higher generation probabilities. Even with the large sequencing depth, rarefaction of the sorted-subset datasets indicated that sequencing was incomplete. Only blood was sampled, and tissue TCR repertoires likely differ from those in blood. Naive subsets generally had larger estimated clonotype richness than memory subsets. Pairwise subsampling led to the expectation that sequencing depth would affect the degree of clonotype sharing among donors. The genetic and exposure-history diversity represented was limited by the small number of donors. Sharing across several donors was observed for approximately 5% of naive CD4, over 3% of naive CD8, over 2% of memory CD4, and less than 0.45% of memory CD8 clonotypes.

Healthy HIV-negative adults with no recently reported acute infections or vaccinations were included as donors. Every donor was a Caucasian adult living in Nashville, Tennessee, USA. CD4+ T cells were enriched by magnetic negative selection, after which naive cells were positively selected on CD45RA and the negative fraction was taken as the memory subset. After blood collection by leukapheresis, PBMCs were isolated using Ficoll-Histopaque density gradient centrifugation and then cryopreserved in the vapor phase of liquid nitrogen. Analytical flow cytometry was used to check the purity and quantity of each magnetically sorted T cell population. Genomic DNA was isolated from each sorted fraction and quantified by UV absorbance on a Nanodrop 2000c. Unmatched junction bases come to 5, with V trimmed by 1 base and J by 2 bases. CDR1 and CDR2 are drawn from the germline V gene (reference sequence): LNHNV, YYDKDF. The CDR3 sequence holds 15 residues, the cysteine and phenylalanine included. Only the CDR3 part of the read is kept: 45 bases, read in frame from the first base.

TCR CDR3 regions were amplified from genomic DNA by multiplex PCR using the deep immunoSEQ assay. Extracted genomic DNA from each cell subset was distributed evenly across all wells of several immunoSEQ 96-well plates, and each plate was treated as a replicate. For sorted subsets, each replicate PCR was loaded with about 200 ng genomic DNA, equivalent to 25,000 to 30,000 T cell genomes. The purified libraries were quantified using a Qubit 3.0 fluorometer, sized with a Bioanalyzer 2100, and then quantified again using the KAPA Library Quantification kit. Each immunoSEQ 96-well plate was sequenced on its own single-read 150-cycle Illumina NextSeq 550 flow cell. In the source study's methods: Because only junctional sequences without quality scores were contained in the immunoSEQ output, filtering matching that applied to full-length reads could not be performed. To assign V/J genes and CDR3, sequences were annotated using PyIR, a Python wrapper for IgBLAST v1.9, with IMGT germline references. Any read was removed if the V/J assignment was weak (E-value above 1e-6), the CDR3 was missing, or the read contained stop codons, out-of-frame junctions, or ambiguous translated residues. V3J clonotypes were defined by identical inferred V gene, J gene, and CDR3 amino acid sequence. The percentage overlap between two repertoires was calculated by dividing the number of shared unique clonotypes by the size of the smaller repertoire. RTK rarefaction, the Chao1 estimator, and Recon v2.1 estimates of unobserved clonotypes were used to assess repertoire richness. Generation probabilities were computed with OLGA for all TCRbeta clonotypes obtained by the gDNA method from several donors. TCRdb limited this immuneACCESS table to in-frame rearrangements with V and J called. A share of clones is missing; checked studies link under half to unresolved V genes, and the rest is unexplained. The DNA gave D and trimming, while V, J and clone size come from that table. The sample table shows a few million clones, and around 93% are seen once. Of the sample, 0.37% is held by the ten largest clones.

The receptor chain draws on TRBV15 and TRBJ2-7; 7 of the junction bases match TRBD1. This TCR was recovered from a man aged 18 to 30 in good health. Some clones in this sample may be carry-over from other donors' samples. The source material was naive CD4+ T cells from PBMCs. The cell subset or site label corresponds to: CD45RA+ positively selected. The DNA reads as follows: TGTGCCACCAGCAGAGGAGGGACAGTCGCCTACGAGCAGTACTTC. The resulting protein is CATSRGGTVAYEQYF.